Sequencing of this T cell receptor (beta chain) was carried out in a study of vaccination and CD4 T cells after COVID-19. This clonotype has more than one count but fewer than ten. Its antigen is as yet unknown. Treatment indicated: roughly 11-day PBMC culture with coronavirus spike peptide pools or control peptides (ViraFEST assay). The Oncomine TCR Beta short-read assay generated sequence data from the DNA of cultured CD4+ T cells. TCRdb re-called the PCR reads with MiXCR, one entry per CDR3 protein. The repertoire holds roughly 20,000 distinct CDR3 sequences, with about 44% as singletons. This material consisted of CD4+ T cells from blood, cultured in vitro, taken before SARS-CoV-2 vaccination. This clonotype was sampled from a human donor who had recovered from COVID-19.

For the CDR3, the DNA is TGTGCCAGCAGTCTAGGACTAAATTCACCCCTCCACTTT. This encodes CASSLGLNSPLHF. The genes are TRBV12-3 or TRBV12-4 and TRBJ1-6; D is undetermined. V was pared by 5 bases and J by 7 bases, with 9 bases between. This CDR3 spans 13 amino acids.